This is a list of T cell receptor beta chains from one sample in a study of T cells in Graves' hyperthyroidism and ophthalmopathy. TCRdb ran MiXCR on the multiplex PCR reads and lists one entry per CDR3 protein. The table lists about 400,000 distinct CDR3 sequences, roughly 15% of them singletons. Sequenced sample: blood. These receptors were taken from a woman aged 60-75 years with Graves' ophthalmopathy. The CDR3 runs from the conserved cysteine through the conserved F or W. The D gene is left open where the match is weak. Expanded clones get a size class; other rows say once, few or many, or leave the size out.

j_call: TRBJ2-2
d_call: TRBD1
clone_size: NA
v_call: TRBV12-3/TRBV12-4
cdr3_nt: TGTGCCAGCAGTTCAACAGGGGCCGGGGAGCTGTTTTTT
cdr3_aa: CASSSTGAGELFF

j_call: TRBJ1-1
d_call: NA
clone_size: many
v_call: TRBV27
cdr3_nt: TGTGCCAGCAAACCAAACAGGGAGGCCACTGAAGCTTTCTTT
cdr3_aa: CASKPNREATEAFF

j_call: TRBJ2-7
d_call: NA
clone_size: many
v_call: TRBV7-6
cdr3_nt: TGTGCCAGCAGCCGAAAAGCGGGCACACACTCCTACGAGCAGTACTTC
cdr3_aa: CASSRKAGTHSYEQYF

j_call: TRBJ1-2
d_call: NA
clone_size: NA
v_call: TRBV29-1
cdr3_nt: TGCAGCGTTCTGAAAGGGGACTATGGCTACACCTTC
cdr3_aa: CSVLKGDYGYTF

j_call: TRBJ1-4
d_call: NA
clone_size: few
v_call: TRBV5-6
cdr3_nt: TGTGCCAGCAGCCGCCCTGGGGGAGACCCTGGAAAACTGTTTTTT
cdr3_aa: CASSRPGGDPGKLFF

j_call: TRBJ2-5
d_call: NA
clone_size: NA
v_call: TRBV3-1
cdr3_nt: TGTGCCAGCAGCCAAGATTATGAGACCCAGTACTTC
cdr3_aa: CASSQDYETQYF

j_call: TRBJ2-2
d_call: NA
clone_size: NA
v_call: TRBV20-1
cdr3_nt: TGCAGTTACACCGGGGAGCTGTTTTTT
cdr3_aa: CSYTGELFF

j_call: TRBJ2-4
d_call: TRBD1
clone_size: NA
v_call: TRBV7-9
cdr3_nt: TGTGCCAGCAGCTACCGGGACAGGGCCATGGGCAAAAACATTCAGTACTTC
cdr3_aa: CASSYRDRAMGKNIQYF

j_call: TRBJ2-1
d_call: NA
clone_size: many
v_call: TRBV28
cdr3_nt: TGTGCCAGCAGTTTTGCCGGGAATTACAATGAGCAGTTCTTC
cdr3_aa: CASSFAGNYNEQFF

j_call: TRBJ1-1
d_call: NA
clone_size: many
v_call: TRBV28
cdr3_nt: TGTGCCAGCAGTCCCTCGCCGAGGGCTGAAGCTTTCTTT
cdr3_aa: CASSPSPRAEAFF

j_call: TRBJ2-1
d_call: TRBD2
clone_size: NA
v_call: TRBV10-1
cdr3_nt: TGCGCCAGCAGTGAGGTTGCGGGAGGGGTCAATGAGCAGTTCTTC
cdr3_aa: CASSEVAGGVNEQFF

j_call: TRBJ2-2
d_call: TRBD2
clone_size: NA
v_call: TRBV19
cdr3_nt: TGTGCCAGTAGTATTTTAGCGGGAGCGGGCACCGGGGAGCTGTTTTTT
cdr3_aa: CASSILAGAGTGELFF

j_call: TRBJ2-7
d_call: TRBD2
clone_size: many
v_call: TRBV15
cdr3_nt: TGTGCCACCAGCAGGTCTAATAGCGGGGGCAGCTCCTACGAGCAGTACTTC
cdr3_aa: CATSRSNSGGSSYEQYF

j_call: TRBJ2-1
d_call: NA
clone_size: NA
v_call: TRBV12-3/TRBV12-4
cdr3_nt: TGTGCCAGCAGTGACGGGGTCGACGGTGAGCAGTTCTTC
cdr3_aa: CASSDGVDGEQFF

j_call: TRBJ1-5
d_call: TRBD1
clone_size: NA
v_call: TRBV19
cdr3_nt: TGTGCCAGTAGTGGGGGGACAGGGGTCAGCAATCAGCCCCAGCATTTT
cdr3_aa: CASSGGTGVSNQPQHF

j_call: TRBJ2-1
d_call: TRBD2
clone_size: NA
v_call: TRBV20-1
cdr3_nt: TGCAGTGCTAGTTTACTAGCGGGTCCCTCCGGGTACAATGAGCAGTTCTTC
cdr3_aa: CSASLLAGPSGYNEQFF

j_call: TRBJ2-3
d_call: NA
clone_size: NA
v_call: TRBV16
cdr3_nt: TGTGCCGGCAGCCAGGGATCGCGCACAGATACGCAGTATTTT
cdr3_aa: CAGSQGSRTDTQYF

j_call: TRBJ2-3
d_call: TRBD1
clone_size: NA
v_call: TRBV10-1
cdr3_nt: TGCGCCAGCAGTGACCACGGGACAGGGTCAGATACGCAGTATTTT
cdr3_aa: CASSDHGTGSDTQYF